Below, one TCR beta chain is given with its context. The clone's antigen remains unknown. No qualities accompany the bases; no much larger clone lies one base away. The donors were included in the validation cohort of over a hundred subjects, a group kept apart from the roughly 680-subject first cohort. The library came from the immunoSEQ multiplex PCR assay. Processing in the source paper ran as follows. A statistical classification framework was developed to diagnose cytomegalovirus status using the catalog of TCR beta chain sequences. This immuneACCESS table, as held by TCRdb, lists in-frame sequences with V and J called but not all clones. Of the missing ones, under half trace to an unresolved V gene in checked studies; the others have no known cause. V and J calls and clone size are copied from that table; D and trimming were computed from the DNA. For this sample there are some 69,000 clones; just under 95% appear just once. 4.4% of the sample goes to the ten largest clones.

The sample originates from a study of cytomegalovirus exposure and HLA in healthy donors (dated by TCRdb to 2016 to 2017). Context from the whole study: The 670 or so repertoires of the first cohort and the 95 to 150 validation repertoires were produced on the same platform, according to a later analysis. To predict cytomegalovirus infection status, the study brought together high-throughput TCR immunosequencing, statistical association of individual TCRs with disease status, and machine learning. The study aimed to test whether cataloging public T cell receptors could reveal signatures of past pathogen exposure. A separate validation cohort of over 95 different subjects was used in addition to the 666-subject first cohort.

Broader findings and caveats from the paper: A later analysis found that TCRs clustered in the first cohort also tended to co-occur in the 95 to 150 validation repertoires, with 90% to 95% of cluster scores above 0. It was suggested by the authors that the approach could potentially be generalized to other disease states and immunological phenotypes. A few of the identified cytomegalovirus-associated TCR beta chains were confirmed in vitro to be specific for cytomegalovirus antigens. A total of fewer than 200 TCR beta chains were listed by the study as associated with cytomegalovirus. In both the original and validation cohorts, the classifier was reported to diagnose cytomegalovirus status with high specificity and sensitivity. While some public TCRs were present in many individuals, most TCR sequences turned up only very rarely across donors. A later analysis had no HLA typing for the validation cohort, so co-occurrence there was scored across all 130 or so repertoires.

Sample: PBMCs. The receptor was isolated from a young man in good health and CMV-seropositive.

For the CDR3, the sequence is CASSQDTTGGDTGNTIYF. The DNA sequence is given as TGCGCCAGCAGCCAAGATACGACAGGGGGCGATACTGGAAACACCATATATTTT. The receptor chain draws on TRBV4-1 and TRBJ1-3, and 10 bases in between align with TRBD1. CDR1 and CDR2, looked up from the germline V gene, are MGHRA and YSYEKL. From cysteine to phenylalanine, the CDR3 is 18 amino acids long. Kept here is only the CDR3 DNA, which spans 54 bases and is read in frame from base 1. The germline V end is reduced by 0 bases and the J end by 2 bases; junction bases left unmatched: 7.